The next 13 T cell receptor beta chains were all read from a single sample in a study of blood T cell repertoires in COVID-19 (dated by TCRdb to 2018 to 2021). Library preparation employed the immunoSEQ multiplex PCR assay. The table was pulled from immuneACCESS by TCRdb, which kept in-frame rearrangements only. Such tables lose some clones; where checked, under half of the loss comes from unresolved V genes, and the rest has no known cause. The sample has more than 150,000 clones on record, roughly 76% of them singletons. The ten biggest clones cover 9% to 15% of the sample. Material for sequencing was peripheral blood. The source is an elderly woman with COVID-19, enrolled during active disease.

J is TRBJ1-2 and V is TRBV19, with unresolved D. Trimming cost V 5 bases and J 8 bases, with 15 bases left between them. CDR3 length: 13 residues. Germline assignment: CDR1 LNHDA and CDR2 SQIVND (reference sequence). This CDR3 reads CASSQIPGGGYTF. In nucleotides, the CDR3 is TGTGCCAGTAGTCAGATTCCGGGTGGAGGCTACACCTTC.

In this sample, this clone turned up once. This rearrangement joins TRBV20-1 to TRBJ1-2; D is perhaps TRBD1 (6 bases). This CDR3 has 14 amino acids. CDR1 is DFQATT and CDR2 is SNEGSKA in the germline V gene (reference sequence). The V end was cut by 3 bases, the J end by 7 bases, with 18 bases between. The CDR3 coding sequence is TGCAGTGCTAGTAGGCCTGGCGGGGGGCTTGGCTACACCTTC. The encoded protein is CSASRPGGGLGYTF.

The V and J genes are TRBV19 and TRBJ2-3; tentative D call: TRBD2 (7 bases). Germline lookup yields CDR1 LNHDA and CDR2 SQIVND (reference sequence). The CDR3 extends over 15 amino acids. Trimming left V 1 base short and J 1 base short, with 9 bases between. Here the CDR3 DNA reads TGTGCCAGTAGTATAGCGGGGGGCGGCACAGATACGCAGTATTTT. Protein: CASSIAGGGTDTQYF.

This chain links TRBV19 with TRBJ1-5; 7 nucleotides agree with TRBD1. CDR1 and CDR2 (germline): LNHDA, SQIVND (reference sequence). With 5 bases clipped from V and 2 bases from J, the junction kept 6 bases outside the gene matches. The CDR3 consists of 15 residues. The CDR3 reads CASSVQGRRNQPQHF. CDR3 in DNA: TGTGCCAGTAGTGTACAGGGGAGGCGCAATCAGCCCCAGCATTTT.

The gene calls are TRBV18 and TRBJ2-1; perhaps TRBD2 as D (6 bases). Trimming took 0 bases from V and 10 from J, leaving 19 bases between them. There are 16 residues in the CDR3. The V gene's germline CDR1 is KGHSH and CDR2 LQKENI. CDR3 amino acids: CASSPPLSGQIGEQFF. CDR3 sequence (DNA): TGTGCCAGCTCACCACCGCTGAGCGGGCAAATCGGGGAGCAGTTCTTC.

The rearrangement uses TRBV3-1 (or the pseudogene TRBV3-2) and TRBJ2-7; 9 nucleotides align to TRBD2. This CDR3 has 15 amino acids. Germline CDR1 LGHDT, CDR2 YNNKEL (reference sequence). V trimming: 4 bases; J trimming: 4 bases; junction bases outside the gene matches: 8. The CDR3 loop reads CASSPFSGSVYEQYF. As DNA, the CDR3 is TGTGCCAGCAGCCCTTTTAGCGGGAGTGTGTACGAGCAGTACTTC.

CDR3 nucleotide sequence: TGTGCCAGCACGGAGGGCCTCACAGATACGCAGTATTTT. It specifies CASTEGLTDTQYF. This rearrangement joins TRBV2 to TRBJ2-3, with D perhaps matching TRBD2 (6 bases). The CDR3 length is 13 residues. V lost 7 bases and J 2 bases, leaving 10 bases between the germline ends. The germline V gene encodes CDR1 SNHLY and CDR2 FYNNEI.

V gene TRBV28 combines with J gene TRBJ1-2; the D gene is possibly TRBD1 (6 bases). Per germline, CDR1 MDHEN and CDR2 SYDVKM. V lost 5 bases to trimming and J lost 6 bases, with 10 bases between them. The CDR3 extends over 12 amino acids. CDR3 amino acids: CASSHPGDGYTF. DNA for the CDR3: TGTGCCAGCAGTCATCCAGGGGATGGCTACACCTTC.

V usage is TRBV28 and J usage is TRBJ2-2; 7 nucleotides agree with TRBD2. The germline V gene encodes CDR1 MDHEN and CDR2 SYDVKM. V lost 2 bases, J lost 5 bases, and 5 bases stayed unmatched. This CDR3 has 15 residues. The CDR3 loop reads CASSLGIAGTGELFF. CDR3 DNA: TGTGCCAGCAGTTTAGGAATAGCGGGTACCGGGGAGCTGTTTTTT.

The chain employs TRBV19 and TRBJ1-1; 7 nucleotides match TRBD1. The CDR3 has 14 residues. The V and J ends lost 6 bases and 10 bases, in that order; junction bases with no gene match: 14. Germline CDR1 reads LNHDA; CDR2 reads SQIVND (reference sequence). CDR3 DNA: TGTGCCAGTAGAGGGGACAGCCGAGCGATAGGAGCTTTCTTT. Translation: CASRGDSRAIGAFF.

The V gene is TRBV5-1, the J gene TRBJ2-7; 7 nucleotides line up with TRBD1. Germline CDR1 and CDR2: SGHRS and YFSETQ. The CDR3 length is 15 residues. Unmatched junction bases numbered 4, after V lost 1 base and J lost 0 bases. CDR3 in DNA: TGCGCCAGCAGCTTGAGTCCAGGGGGCTCCTACGAGCAGTACTTC. Amino acid sequence: CASSLSPGGSYEQYF.

The chain recombines TRBV27 with TRBJ2-1; no definite D call. The CDR3 has 16 residues. The V and J ends lost 5 bases and 4 bases respectively, with 18 bases between them. The germline V gene has CDR1 MNHEY and CDR2 SMNVEV (reference sequence). The CDR3: CASSPNYDPAYNEQFF. The CDR3 coding sequence is TGTGCCAGCAGTCCCAACTACGATCCCGCTTACAATGAGCAGTTCTTC.

The V gene is TRBV7-6, the J gene TRBJ2-7; D is perhaps TRBD1 (6 bases). V lost 4 bases and J lost 1, with 14 bases in between. CDR3 length: 15 amino acids. The germline gives CDR1 SGHVS, CDR2 FNYEAQ. The CDR3 DNA reads TGTGCCAGCAGCTCTAAACAGGGTTTATCCTACGAGCAGTACTTC. It encodes CASSSKQGLSYEQYF.